This TCR beta chain was retrieved from a study of cytomegalovirus exposure and HLA in healthy donors. Broader study findings: In a later analysis, DRB1 alleles had the most associated TCRs; HLA-C alleles the fewest. Relative to equally common others, HLA-associated TCR beta chains showed greater clonal expansion in a later analysis.

The study ran its PCR with 60 Vbeta and 13 Jbeta primers. Sequenced by immunoSEQ multiplex PCR; TCRdb stores in-frame clones only, minus some. The data contain roughly 150,000 clones, around 77% of them seen just once; the ten biggest clones take up under 2.5%. On this clone itself: No antigen is known for it.

Germline V gene sequence: CDR1 MNHEY, CDR2 SVGAGI. This CDR3 is built from 16 residues. The V segment lost 2 bases and the J segment 3 bases; nucleotides outside the gene matches: 4. The chain combines TRBV6-5 with TRBJ2-2, with 9 bases lining up with TRBD1. The receptor was derived from a man aged 45-65 years in good health and CMV-seropositive. The sample was PBMCs. The CDR3 loop reads CASSYGTGKHTGELFF. The CDR3 nucleotides are TGTGCCAGCAGTTACGGGACAGGGAAGCACACCGGGGAGCTGTTTTTT.